One and the same sample provided the 23 T cell receptor beta chains below, sequenced in a study of blood T cell repertoires in COVID-19. Data came from immunoSEQ multiplex PCR; TCRdb stores just in-frame clones and leaves some out. The sample has approximately 130,000 clones, more than 80% seen once. The sequencing input was peripheral blood. All receptors derive from a human donor in a cohort sampled during active COVID-19.

V usage is TRBV9 and J usage is TRBJ1-5; D is ambiguous. Germline CDR1 reads SGDLS; CDR2 reads YYNGEE. The CDR3 totals 14 residues. Trimming pared 2 bases from V and 4 bases from J, leaving 10 bases between. The CDR3 sequence is CASSVGGNNQPQHF. CDR3 DNA: TGTGCCAGCAGCGTGGGAGGGAATAATCAGCCCCAGCATTTT. Full variable domain (rest looked up from reference TRBV9 and TRBJ1-5): DSGVTQTPKHLITATGQRVTLRCSPRSGDLSVYWYQQSLDQGLQFLIQYYNGEERAKGNILERFSAQQFPDLHSELNLSSLELGDSALYFCASSVGGNNQPQHFGDGTRLSIL.

The chain recombines TRBV4-3 with TRBJ1-4, with D unresolved. V was shortened by 0 bases and J by 4 bases, with 9 bases between the two germline ends. The CDR3 runs to 15 residues. CDR1 and CDR2 from the germline V gene are LGHNA and YSLEER. CDR3 bases: TGCGCCAGCAGCCAAGAGGCGGAGATTAATGAAAAACTGTTTTTT. Its translation: CASSQEAEINEKLFF.

This sequence joins TRBV10-3 and TRBJ1-4; tentatively, D is TRBD1 (6 bases). The CDR3 is 13 residues long. V gave up 5 bases and J gave up 5 bases, with 9 bases separating them. Germline-derived CDR1 and CDR2 are ENHRY and SYGVKD. The CDR3 loop reads CAISPGQNEKLFF. The CDR3 DNA sequence: TGTGCCATCAGTCCCGGACAGAATGAAAAACTGTTTTTT.

The chain recombines TRBV10-3 with TRBJ2-1, with a tentative D call TRBD2 (6 bases). Trimming pared 8 bases from V and 0 bases from J, leaving 11 bases between. This CDR3 is 14 amino acids long. Germline CDR1 and CDR2: ENHRY and SYGVKD. This CDR3 is CAIRDGSSYNEQFF. The CDR3 nucleotides are TGTGCCATCCGGGACGGGAGCTCCTACAATGAGCAGTTCTTC.

The gene calls are TRBV6-6 and TRBJ2-1; D is ambiguous. CDR3 length equals 15 residues. Germline V CDR1 and CDR2: MNHNY, SVGAGI (reference sequence). Trimming took off 2 bases at V and 7 bases at J, with 15 bases between the two ends. CDR3 sequence reads: CASSYVRRSGNEQFF. CDR3 DNA: TGTGCCAGCAGTTACGTCCGGAGATCTGGTAATGAGCAGTTCTTC.

This rearrangement joins TRBV19 to TRBJ2-5, with a possible D match to TRBD1 (6 bases). Germline CDR1 is LNHDA and CDR2 is SQIVND (reference sequence). The CDR3 sequence is 15 residues long. Deletions cut 3 bases from V and 0 bases from J, with 11 bases between. The CDR3 reads CASSMGTLYQETQYF. The CDR3 DNA reads TGTGCCAGTAGTATGGGGACACTGTACCAAGAGACCCAGTACTTC. Complete variable domain (other parts from reference TRBV19 and TRBJ2-5): DGGITQSPKYLFRKEGQNVTLSCEQNLNHDAMYWYRQDPGQGLRLIYYSQIVNDFQKGDIAEGYSVSREKKESFPLTVTSAQKNPTAFYLCASSMGTLYQETQYFGPGTRLLVL.

The rearrangement links TRBV4-3 to TRBJ2-5; 11 nucleotides match TRBD2. V gave up 4 bases and J gave up 5 bases; unmatched junction bases: 9. The CDR3 runs 16 residues. CDR1 and CDR2 from the germline V gene are LGHNA and YSLEER. CDR3: CASSLTPGLAVETQYF. Written as DNA, the CDR3 is TGCGCCAGCAGCCTGACCCCGGGACTAGCGGTGGAGACCCAGTACTTC.

This clone was observed a single time. The chain has TRBV18 and TRBJ2-1, with D unresolved. Germline lookup yields CDR1 KGHSH and CDR2 LQKENI. This CDR3 spans 15 amino acids. V gave up 5 bases and J gave up 1 base, with 12 bases separating them. CDR3 nucleotide sequence: TGTGCCAGCTCAAGCGCCAGCGCTTCCTACAATGAGCAGTTCTTC. Translating gives CASSSASASYNEQFF.

The chain carries TRBV5-6 and TRBJ2-5; TRBD2 aligns across 7 bases. V trimming: 0 bases; J trimming: 1 base; junction bases outside the gene matches: 6. CDR3 length: 16 residues. Germline CDR1 reads SGHDT; CDR2 reads YYEEEE. The CDR3 loop is CASSLVWASGQETQYF. The CDR3 DNA follows: TGTGCCAGCAGCTTGGTGTGGGCTAGCGGCCAAGAGACCCAGTACTTC.

The chain joins TRBV7-9 to TRBJ1-2; D is unresolved. V was cut by 5 bases and J by 4 bases, with 14 bases left in between. Germline CDR1 reads SEHNR; CDR2 reads FQNEAQ (reference sequence). The CDR3 runs 14 residues. CDR3 nucleotide sequence: TGTGCCAGCAGCCTTAGGTGGGCCACCTATGGCTACACCTTC. It encodes CASSLRWATYGYTF.

The chain combines TRBV7-2 with TRBJ2-1, with D perhaps TRBD2 (5 bases). The V gene's germline CDR1 is SGHTA and CDR2 FQGNSA. CDR3 length equals 15 residues. The germline V and J ends were trimmed by 0 bases and 5 bases, with 11 bases remaining between them. DNA of the CDR3: TGTGCCAGCAGCTTAGCAGGAGGATCCCACAATGAGCAGTTCTTC. Its translation: CASSLAGGSHNEQFF.

The J gene is TRBJ2-5, the V gene TRBV5-1; maybe TRBD2 (6 bases). Germline V gene lookup returns CDR1 SGHRS and CDR2 YFSETQ. Trimming removed 3 bases at V and 5 bases at J, with 20 bases between. The CDR3 has 16 amino acids. The CDR3 reads CASSYEALTSRETQYF. CDR3 coding DNA: TGCGCCAGCAGCTACGAAGCCCTGACTAGTCGTGAGACCCAGTACTTC.

The gene calls are TRBV12-3 or TRBV12-4 and TRBJ2-1; the D gene is possibly TRBD2 (6 bases). The CDR3 is 13 residues long. V was trimmed by 6 bases and J by 2 bases, leaving 8 bases between them. CDR3: CASSAGTYNEQFF. CDR3 coding DNA: TGTGCCAGCAGCGCGGGAACCTACAATGAGCAGTTCTTC.

This clone was picked up a small number of times. The genes are TRBV4-3 and TRBJ1-2; no clear D gene. The CDR3 is 15 amino acids. Trimming took off 1 base at V and 3 bases at J, with 12 bases between the two ends. CDR1 is LGHNA, CDR2 YSLEER, per germline. CDR3 coding DNA: TGCGCCAGCAGCCAAGGTCAAAAGCCCGACTATGGCTACACCTTC. Encoded protein: CASSQGQKPDYGYTF.

The J gene is TRBJ2-7, the V gene TRBV11-2, with D uncertain. Trimming pared 5 bases from V and 0 bases from J, leaving 11 bases between. The germline CDR1 and CDR2 sequences are SGHAT and FQNNGV. There are 14 residues in the CDR3. CDR3 DNA: TGTGCCAGCAGCCGTGGTACAGCCTCCTACGAGCAGTACTTC. Its translation: CASSRGTASYEQYF.

This chain connects TRBV13 to TRBJ2-3, with 7 bases lining up with TRBD2. This CDR3 contains 16 residues. The junction had 10 bases not matched to a gene; V was cut back by 6 bases and J by 1 base. Germline V gives CDR1 PRHDT, CDR2 FYEKMQ (reference sequence). The CDR3 DNA is TGTGCCAGCAGTCCCATCAGCGGGGAGGGCACAGATACGCAGTATTTT. It is translated as CASSPISGEGTDTQYF.

The V call is TRBV9, the J call TRBJ2-3; tentatively, D is TRBD2 (6 bases). This CDR3 spans 16 amino acids. Germline CDR1 is SGDLS and CDR2 is YYNGEE. The V end was cut by 2 bases, the J end by 4 bases, with 17 bases between. The CDR3, as DNA: TGTGCCAGCAGCGTTGGACTACCGCCCCAGCCAGATACGCAGTATTTT. Protein product: CASSVGLPPQPDTQYF.

This clone was recorded a few times. V is TRBV30 and J is TRBJ2-7, with a tentative D call TRBD2 (6 bases). This CDR3 has 12 amino acids. V was trimmed by 5 bases and J by 4 bases, leaving 12 bases between them. Germline assignment: CDR1 GTSNPN and CDR2 SVGIG (reference sequence). The CDR3 coding sequence is TGTGCCTGGTGTCGCAGCGGGTACGAGCAGTACTTC. Amino acid sequence: CAWCRSGYEQYF.

The chain combines TRBV5-6 with TRBJ2-7; TRBD2 matches 14 bases. Germline lookup yields CDR1 SGHDT and CDR2 YYEEEE. The CDR3 has 15 amino acids. Unmatched junction bases numbered 6, after V lost 4 bases and J lost 6 bases. Here the CDR3 DNA reads TGTGCCAGCAGCATCGTAGGACTAGCGGGAGGCGAGCAGTACGTC. Encoded protein: CASSIVGLAGGEQYV.

This chain joins TRBV2 and TRBJ2-5, with 10 bases matching TRBD2. Germline assignment: CDR1 SNHLY and CDR2 FYNNEI. This CDR3 contains 14 residues. V was pared by 6 bases and J by 7 bases, with 8 bases of the junction left unmatched. CDR3 DNA sequence: TGTGCCAGCAGGCTAGCGGGAGAAAGAGGGACCCAGTACTTC. Its translation: CASRLAGERGTQYF.

This chain uses TRBV5-1 with TRBJ1-2; 9 bases align to TRBD1. Trimming took 0 bases from V and 12 from J; bases not matched to a gene: 9. CDR1 is SGHRS and CDR2 is YFSETQ in the germline V gene. The CDR3 extends over 14 amino acids. CDR3 amino acids: CASSLGTGAIPNTF. In DNA, the CDR3 is TGCGCCAGCAGCTTGGGGACAGGGGCTATACCTAACACCTTC.

The chain is built from TRBV5-6 and TRBJ1-1, with D possibly matching TRBD1 (6 bases). Trimming took off 0 bases at V and 11 bases at J, with 11 bases between the two ends. Germline CDR1 reads SGHDT; CDR2 reads YYEEEE. The CDR3 totals 12 residues. The CDR3 region has the DNA TGTGCCAGCAGCTTGGGGACAGCGACCGCTTTCTTT. Protein product: CASSLGTATAFF.

The chain couples TRBV4-3 to TRBJ2-1; a possible D gene is TRBD1 (6 bases). The germline CDR1 and CDR2 sequences are LGHNA and YSLEER. The CDR3 has 18 amino acids. Deletions cut 3 bases from V and 0 bases from J, with 18 bases between. DNA for the CDR3: TGCGCCAGCAGCCACTTAACCCAGGGGTTCGGCTCCTACAATGAGCAGTTCTTC. Translation: CASSHLTQGFGSYNEQFF.